This T cell receptor beta chain originates from a study of cytomegalovirus exposure and HLA in healthy donors (dated by TCRdb to 2016 to 2017). Study-wide context: An earlier analysis of some 550 of the donors reported about 250 Gb of sequence data and around 110 million unique TCR beta sequences from some 180 million T cells. An early release covering 500 to 750 HLA-typed donors comprised approximately 300 gigabases of sequencing data and approximately 80 million unique TCR sequences. Among the approximately 430 genotyped donors, around 81% belonged to the genetic ancestry cluster associated with self-reported Caucasian donors. The study aimed to test whether signatures of past pathogen exposure could be identified by cataloging public T cell receptors. The study used immunosequencing to profile the T cell repertoires of approximately 690 subjects and linked those repertoires to cytomegalovirus serostatus. Besides the first cohort of around 670 subjects, a separate validation cohort made up of 120 different subjects was used. To predict cytomegalovirus infection status, the study brought together high-throughput TCR immunosequencing, statistical association of individual TCRs with disease status, and machine learning. A later analysis re-examined previously published TCR beta repertoires from more than 550 donors and added high-resolution HLA genotyping to investigate patterns of TCR occurrence. The later analysis used no new phenotypic data to find candidate immune exposures, relying instead on TCR beta sequences and their occurrence across donors. To decide whether each TCR beta V gene segment behaved as functional or pseudogenic, an earlier analysis of nearly 600 of the donors relied on high-throughput TCR beta sequencing. Donor age, sex, ethnicity and CMV serostatus were compiled together with the repertoire data. In a later genetic analysis, genome-wide SNP genotypes for about three fifths of the 666 donors were used, and that subset was treated as a discovery cohort. All discovery cohort repertoires had been generated on a single sequencing platform. Class I and class II HLA loci were covered by the typing at four-digit resolution. The number of donors typed differed by locus, with roughly 620-630 for A, B, C, DRB1 and DQB1, more than 500 for DQA1, 600 to 610 for DPA1, and around 460 for DPB1. Roughly five DR-DQ haplotypes were handled as single units for association and clustering, since linkage in the cohort was strong. Across some 400 genotyped donors of the cohort, an average of roughly 230,000 unique TCR beta nucleotide sequences per donor were sequenced, and 15% to 20% of those sequences were non-productive. What the research found in general, with its limitations: Presence/absence analyses assumed roughly uniform sequencing depth across donors, an assumption that may not hold. Because the 87-base-pair reads could not distinguish some IMGT-functional V segments, including TRBV6-2 and TRBV6-3, those segments were excluded. Cytomegalovirus status was reported to be diagnosed by the classifier with high specificity and sensitivity in both the original and validation cohorts. In vitro tests confirmed that a few of the cytomegalovirus-associated TCR beta chains recognize cytomegalovirus antigens. A later analysis found that most CMV-associated TCR beta chains appeared HLA-restricted, with HLA associations seemingly driven largely by CMV exposure. This cohort had only TCR beta chains sequenced, and the lack of alpha or paired-chain data limited which features could be detected. In a later analysis, several top co-occurrence clusters were reported to appear linked to parvovirus B19, influenza, CMV and Epstein-Barr virus. The only immune exposure information available for the cohort was CMV serostatus. In the study, around 150 TCR beta chains were listed as associated with cytomegalovirus. When HLA alleles, especially DR and DQ, strongly co-occurred, TCR associations were difficult to assign to individual alleles. It was suggested by the authors that the approach could potentially be generalized to other disease states and immunological phenotypes. An association between a missense DCLRE1C variant and V-gene and J-gene trimming of TCR beta chains was found in a later genetic analysis and replicated in an independent cohort. Because some donors lacked HLA typing at each locus, the association tests relied only on the typed subset. At a false discovery rate of 0.05, a later analysis linked 15,000 to 20,000 TCR beta sequences to specific HLA alleles. Correlated functional status among segregating V segments might reflect linkage disequilibrium, but an unknown experimental factor could not be ruled out. The earlier analysis of about 600 of the donors excluded roughly 16 rarely observed V segments, including chromosome 9 orphons, because counts were too low. According to a later analysis, TCR association rates differed among HLA loci, with DRB1 alleles showing the most associated TCRs and HLA-C alleles showing the fewest. A cluster of highly shared sequence variants was judged likely to represent a technical artifact of the sequencing pipeline. Broadly in line with IMGT annotations, most TCR beta V segments showed up in productive rearrangements about 87% or about 30% of the time in an earlier analysis of under 700 of the donors. A further reported finding was that TCR beta sequences accurately predicted the HLA-A and HLA-B alleles for most subjects in the first cohort. While some public TCRs were present in many individuals, most TCR sequences turned up only very rarely across donors. Compared with the approximately 670-donor mean, donors in an Asian-associated ancestry cluster had fewer N-insertions in productive TCRs, according to a later genetic analysis. A later analysis found that HLA-associated TCR beta chains were more clonally expanded and had lower generation probabilities than equally common non-associated chains.

The cohort comprised 670 or so healthy bone marrow donors. At the time of sampling, every cohort member was nominally healthy, though immune exposures that went unrecorded were likely present. The donor tested CMV seronegative, placing the donor among the 350 or so seronegative members of the cohort. A peripheral blood sample was collected from each donor, and TCR beta sequencing was performed on peripheral blood mononuclear cells. The Qiagen DNeasy Blood Extraction Kit was used to extract genomic DNA from the blood cell samples. V is trimmed back by 7 bases and J by 5 bases, and the junction contains 5 bases that no gene match accounts for. The CDR3, cysteine through phenylalanine, is 13 amino acids long. The sequence is cut down to CDR3 DNA, 39 bases in frame from base 1. Reading the germline V gene gives CDR1 SGHTA and CDR2 FQGTGA. Details on this clone: The antigen this receptor binds is unknown. The input lacks base qualities; no much larger clone sits a single base away.

Libraries came from the immunoSEQ multiplex PCR assay. For the multiplex PCR, a mixture combining 60 forward primers for TCR Vbeta segments and 13 reverse primers for TCR Jbeta segments was used. Amplification of the CDR3 region of rearranged TCR beta genes was performed with a multiplex PCR assay on genomic DNA. The Illumina HiSeq System was used to sequence the amplified TCR beta libraries as 87-base-pair reads. In the original analysis: Across the 600 to 700 repertoires, a later analysis counted 75 million to 90 million unique TCR beta chains, around 10 million of which were shared by at least two donors. Raw reads were error-corrected and collapsed into unique sequences by a nearest-neighbor algorithm in which closely related sequences were merged to remove PCR and sequencing errors. To assign V, D and J gene segments, CDR3 sequences were aligned to IMGT reference sequences. Each retained sequence needed at least a six-nucleotide match to both a V gene segment and a J gene segment. A rearrangement was called productive if the CDR3 had no stop codons and remained in frame with V and J, and every other rearrangement was called non-productive. CDR3 was defined according to IMGT convention as the region running from the second conserved V-encoded cysteine to the conserved J-encoded phenylalanine. In an earlier analysis of around 570 of the donors, sequences lacking an unambiguous match to a single V gene segment were excluded. In an earlier analysis of several hundred of the donors, V segments were called functional above 56.7% productive rearrangements and were called segregating when the between-donor standard deviation exceeded 5%. A statistical classification framework was built for diagnosing cytomegalovirus status from the catalog of TCR beta chain sequences. In a later analysis, V and J genes were assigned by comparing TCR nucleotide sequences against IMGT/GENE-DB human TR gene sequences. A later analysis assigned CDR3 sequences and most-parsimonious VDJ recombination scenarios with the TCRdist pipeline. A later analysis defined each TCR beta chain by its CDR3 amino acid sequence plus V-gene family, and excluded reads lacking a unique V-gene family. To address suspected cross-contamination and a sequencing artifact, a later analysis removed approximately 590 highly shared, low-generation-probability nucleotide sequences. In a later analysis, a clonal expansion index was calculated for each public chain from normalized within-repertoire ranks of inferred template counts. Generation probabilities in a later analysis came from a VDJ recombination model fitted to out-of-frame rearrangements, and those results were checked against IGoR. A later analysis scored TCR-TCR, TCR-HLA and TCR-CMV co-occurrence with hypergeometric tests, applying a repertoire-size bias correction to TCR pairs. To estimate false discovery rates, a later analysis permuted the HLA or CMV assignments 20 times. A later analysis grouped co-occurring TCRs with DBSCAN, adding TCRdist sequence similarity when clustering within HLA-allele-positive subsets. For co-occurrence clustering, repertoires with fewer than 30,000 or more than 120,000 public chains were excluded, along with five repertoires with anomalous nucleotide sharing. TCRdb provides this immuneACCESS table in a form limited to in-frame rearrangements. Some clones are lacking; in checked studies, under half of them reflect an unresolved V gene, and why the rest are absent is not known. V, J and clone size are those of that table, while D and trimming were read from the DNA. Within this sample are fewer than 250,000 clones, with 83% of them counted one time only. Approximately 1.4% of the sample goes to the ten largest clones.

The chain employs TRBV7-3 and TRBJ2-1, with 7 bases aligning to TRBD2. The clonotype was recovered from a girl aged 10-17 years in good health and CMV-seronegative. Sequenced material: PBMCs. The CDR3 amino acid sequence is: CASTGGVNNEQFF. The DNA is as follows: TGTGCCAGCACGGGGGGTGTAAACAATGAGCAGTTCTTC.